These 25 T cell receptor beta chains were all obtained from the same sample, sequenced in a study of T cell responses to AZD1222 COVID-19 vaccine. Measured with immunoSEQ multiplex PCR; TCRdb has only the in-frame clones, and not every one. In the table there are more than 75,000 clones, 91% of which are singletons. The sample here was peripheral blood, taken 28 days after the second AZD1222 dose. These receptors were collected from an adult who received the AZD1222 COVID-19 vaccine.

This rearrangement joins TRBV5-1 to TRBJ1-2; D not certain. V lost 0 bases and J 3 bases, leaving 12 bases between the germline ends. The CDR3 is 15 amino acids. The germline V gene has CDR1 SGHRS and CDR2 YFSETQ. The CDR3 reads CASSLDADLYYGYTF. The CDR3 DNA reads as TGCGCCAGCAGCTTGGATGCGGATTTATACTATGGCTACACCTTC.

The CDR3 region is CASSKGLAGAYNEQFF. The CDR3 DNA follows: TGTGCCAGCAGCAAGGGACTAGCGGGGGCCTACAATGAGCAGTTCTTC. V usage is TRBV9 and J usage is TRBJ2-1; 14 nucleotides match TRBD2. The CDR3 consists of 16 residues. J lost 2 bases, V lost 4 bases, and 2 bases had no gene match. Per germline, CDR1 SGDLS and CDR2 YYNGEE.

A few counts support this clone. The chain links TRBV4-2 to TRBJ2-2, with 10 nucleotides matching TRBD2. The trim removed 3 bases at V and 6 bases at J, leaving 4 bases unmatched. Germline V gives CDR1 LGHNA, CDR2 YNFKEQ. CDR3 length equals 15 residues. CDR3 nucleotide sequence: TGTGCCAGCAGCCATCCTAGCGGGAGCGCCGGGGAGCTGTTTTTT. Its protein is CASSHPSGSAGELFF.

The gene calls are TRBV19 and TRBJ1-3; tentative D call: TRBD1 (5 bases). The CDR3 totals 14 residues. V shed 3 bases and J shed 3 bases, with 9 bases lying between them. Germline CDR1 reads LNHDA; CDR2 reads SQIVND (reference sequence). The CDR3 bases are TGTGCCAGTAGTATTACAGGCGATGGAAACACCATATATTTT. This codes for CASSITGDGNTIYF.

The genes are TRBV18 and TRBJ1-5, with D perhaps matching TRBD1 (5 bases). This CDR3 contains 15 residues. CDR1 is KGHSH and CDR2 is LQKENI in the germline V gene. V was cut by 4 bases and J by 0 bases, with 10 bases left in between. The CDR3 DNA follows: TGTGCCAGCTCACGGGACCGCTATAGCAATCAGCCCCAGCATTTT. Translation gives CASSRDRYSNQPQHF. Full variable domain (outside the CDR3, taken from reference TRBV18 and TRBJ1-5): NAGVMQNPRHLVRRRGQEARLRCSPMKGHSHVYWYRQLPEEGLKFMVYLQKENIIDESGMPKERFSAEFPKEGPSILRIQQVVRGDSAAYFCASSRDRYSNQPQHFGDGTRLSIL.

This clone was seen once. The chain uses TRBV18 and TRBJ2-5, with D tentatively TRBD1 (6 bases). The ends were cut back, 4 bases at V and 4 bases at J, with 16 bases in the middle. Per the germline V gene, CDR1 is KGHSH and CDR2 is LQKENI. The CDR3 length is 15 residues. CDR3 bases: TGTGCCAGCTCACGGGACATCGACGCTGGAGAGACCCAGTACTTC. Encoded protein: CASSRDIDAGETQYF. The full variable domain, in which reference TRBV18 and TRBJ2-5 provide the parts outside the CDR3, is NAGVMQNPRHLVRRRGQEARLRCSPMKGHSHVYWYRQLPEEGLKFMVYLQKENIIDESGMPKERFSAEFPKEGPSILRIQQVVRGDSAAYFCASSRDIDAGETQYFGPGTRLLVL.

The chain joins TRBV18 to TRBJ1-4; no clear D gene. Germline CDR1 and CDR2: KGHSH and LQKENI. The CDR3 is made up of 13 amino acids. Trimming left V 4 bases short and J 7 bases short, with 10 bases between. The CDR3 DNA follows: TGTGCCAGCTCACAGGGTGAGAGTGAAAAACTGTTTTTT. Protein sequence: CASSQGESEKLFF.

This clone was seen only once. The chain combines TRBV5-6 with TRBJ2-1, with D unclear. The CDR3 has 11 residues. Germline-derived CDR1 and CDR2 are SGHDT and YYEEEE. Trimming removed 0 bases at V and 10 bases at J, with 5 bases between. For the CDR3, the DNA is TGTGCCAGCAGCTTGGCCAGAGAGCAGTTCTTC. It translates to CASSLAREQFF.

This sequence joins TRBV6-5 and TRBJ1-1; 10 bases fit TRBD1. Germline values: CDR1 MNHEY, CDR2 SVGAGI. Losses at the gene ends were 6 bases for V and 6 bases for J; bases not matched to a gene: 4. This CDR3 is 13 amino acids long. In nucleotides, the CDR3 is TGTGCCAGCAGAAGGACAGGGGGGCCTGAAGCTTTCTTT. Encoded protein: CASRRTGGPEAFF.

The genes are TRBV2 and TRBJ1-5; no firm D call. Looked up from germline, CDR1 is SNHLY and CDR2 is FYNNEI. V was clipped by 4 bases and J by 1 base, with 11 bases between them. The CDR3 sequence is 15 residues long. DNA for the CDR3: TGTGCCAGCAGTGGCGGTTTGGGGAGCAATCAGCCCCAGCATTTT. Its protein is CASSGGLGSNQPQHF. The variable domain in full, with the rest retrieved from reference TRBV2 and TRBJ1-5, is EPEVTQTPSHQVTQMGQEVILRCVPISNHLYFYWYRQILGQKVEFLVSFYNNEISEKSEIFDDQFSVERPDGSNFTLKIRSTKLEDSAMYFCASSGGLGSNQPQHFGDGTRLSIL.

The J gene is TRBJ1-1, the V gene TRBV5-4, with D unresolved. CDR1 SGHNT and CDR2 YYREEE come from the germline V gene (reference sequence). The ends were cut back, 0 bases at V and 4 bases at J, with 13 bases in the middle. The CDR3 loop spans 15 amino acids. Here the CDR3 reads CASSLDPNLGTEAFF. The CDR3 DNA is TGTGCCAGCAGCTTGGACCCTAACCTGGGCACTGAAGCTTTCTTT.

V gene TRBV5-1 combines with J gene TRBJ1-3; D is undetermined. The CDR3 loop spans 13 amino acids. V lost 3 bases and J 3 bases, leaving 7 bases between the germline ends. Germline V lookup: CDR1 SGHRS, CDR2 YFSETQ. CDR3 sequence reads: CASSSTLGNTIYF. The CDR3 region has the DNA TGCGCCAGCAGCTCCACTCTTGGAAACACCATATATTTT.

CDR3 in DNA: TGCGCCAGCGAAGGTCGCGGAAATAGCTCCTACAATGAGCAGTTCTTC. Its protein product is CASEGRGNSSYNEQFF. The rearrangement uses TRBV5-1 and TRBJ2-1; D unresolved. This CDR3 is 16 amino acids long. In germline, CDR1 is SGHRS, CDR2 YFSETQ. V was trimmed by 7 bases and J by 0 bases, leaving 17 bases between them. The entire variable domain, with the rest obtained from reference TRBV5-1 and TRBJ2-1, is as follows: KAGVTQTPRYLIKTRGQQVTLSCSPISGHRSVSWYQQTPGQGLQFLFEYFSETQRNKGNFPGRFSGRQFSNSRSEMNVSTLELGDSALYLCASEGRGNSSYNEQFFGPGTRLTVL.

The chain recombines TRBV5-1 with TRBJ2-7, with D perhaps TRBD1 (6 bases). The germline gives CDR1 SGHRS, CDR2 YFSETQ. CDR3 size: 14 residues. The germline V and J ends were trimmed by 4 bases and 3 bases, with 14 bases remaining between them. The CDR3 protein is CASSAGTPVYEQYF. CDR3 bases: TGCGCCAGCAGCGCCGGGACACCTGTCTACGAGCAGTACTTC.

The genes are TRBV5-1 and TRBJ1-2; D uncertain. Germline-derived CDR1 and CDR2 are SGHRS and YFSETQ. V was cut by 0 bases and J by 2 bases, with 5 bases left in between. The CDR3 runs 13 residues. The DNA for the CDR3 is TGCGCCAGCAGCTTGGGGTGGAACTATGGCTACACCTTC. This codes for CASSLGWNYGYTF.

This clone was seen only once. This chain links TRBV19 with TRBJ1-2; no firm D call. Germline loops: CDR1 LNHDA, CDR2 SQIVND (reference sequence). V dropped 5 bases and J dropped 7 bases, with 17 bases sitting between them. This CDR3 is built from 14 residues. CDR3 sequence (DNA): TGTGCCAGTAGTTATACGACGAATTTCGCTGGCTACACCTTC. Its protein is CASSYTTNFAGYTF.

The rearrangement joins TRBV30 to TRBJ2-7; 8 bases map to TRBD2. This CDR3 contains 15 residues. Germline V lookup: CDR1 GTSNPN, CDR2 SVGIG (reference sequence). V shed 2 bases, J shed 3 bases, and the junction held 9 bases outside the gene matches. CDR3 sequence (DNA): TGTGCCTGGAGTTCGCCGGGACTAGGGTTCTACGAGCAGTACTTC. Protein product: CAWSSPGLGFYEQYF. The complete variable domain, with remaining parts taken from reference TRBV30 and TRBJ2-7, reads SQTIHQWPATLVQPVGSPLSLECTVEGTSNPNLYWYRQAAGRGLQLLFYSVGIGQISSEVPQNLSASRPQDRQFILSSKKLLLSDSGFYLCAWSSPGLGFYEQYFGPGTRLTVT.

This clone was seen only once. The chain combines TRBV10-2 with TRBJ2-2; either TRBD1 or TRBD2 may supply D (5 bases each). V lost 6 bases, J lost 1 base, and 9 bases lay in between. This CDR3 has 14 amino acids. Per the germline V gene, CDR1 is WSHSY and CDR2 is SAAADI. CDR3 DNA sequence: TGCGCCAGCAGCGGGACCTGGAACACCGGGGAGCTGTTTTTT. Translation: CASSGTWNTGELFF.

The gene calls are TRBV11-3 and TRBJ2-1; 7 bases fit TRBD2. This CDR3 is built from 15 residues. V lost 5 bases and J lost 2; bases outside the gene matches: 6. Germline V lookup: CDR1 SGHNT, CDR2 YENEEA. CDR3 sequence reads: CASSPRESAYNEQFF. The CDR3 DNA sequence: TGTGCCAGCAGCCCGCGGGAGTCGGCCTACAATGAGCAGTTCTTC.

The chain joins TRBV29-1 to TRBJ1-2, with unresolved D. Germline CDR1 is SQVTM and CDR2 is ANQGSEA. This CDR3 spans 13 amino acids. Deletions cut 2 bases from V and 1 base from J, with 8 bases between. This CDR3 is CSVELPVNYGYTF. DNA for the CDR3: TGCAGCGTTGAACTTCCCGTTAACTATGGCTACACCTTC.

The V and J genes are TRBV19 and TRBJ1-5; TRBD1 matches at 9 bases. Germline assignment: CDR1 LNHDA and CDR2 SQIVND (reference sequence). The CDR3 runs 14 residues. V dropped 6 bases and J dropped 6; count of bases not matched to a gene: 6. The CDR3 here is CASSRQTGGQPQHF. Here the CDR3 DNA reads TGTGCCAGTAGCCGGCAGACAGGGGGTCAGCCCCAGCATTTT.

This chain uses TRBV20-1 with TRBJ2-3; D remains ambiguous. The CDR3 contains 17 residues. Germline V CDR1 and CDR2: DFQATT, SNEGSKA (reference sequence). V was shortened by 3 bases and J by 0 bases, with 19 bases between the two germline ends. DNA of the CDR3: TGCAGTGCTAGTACCCCTAGGTGGCGCCCAAGCACAGATACGCAGTATTTT. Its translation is CSASTPRWRPSTDTQYF.

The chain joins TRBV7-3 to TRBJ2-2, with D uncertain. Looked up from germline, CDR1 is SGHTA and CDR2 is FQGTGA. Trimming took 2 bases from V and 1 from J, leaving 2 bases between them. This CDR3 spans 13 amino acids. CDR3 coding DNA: TGTGCCAGCAGCTTACTGAACACCGGGGAGCTGTTTTTT. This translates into CASSLLNTGELFF.

CDR3 in amino acids: CATSDRTGGHQPQHF. CDR3 bases: TGTGCCACCAGTGATAGAACAGGGGGCCATCAGCCCCAGCATTTT. This chain uses TRBV24-1 with TRBJ1-5; 9 bases agree with TRBD1. Germline CDR1 KGHDR, CDR2 SFDVKD. This CDR3 has 15 amino acids. V was pared by 3 bases and J by 5 bases, with 4 bases of the junction left unmatched.

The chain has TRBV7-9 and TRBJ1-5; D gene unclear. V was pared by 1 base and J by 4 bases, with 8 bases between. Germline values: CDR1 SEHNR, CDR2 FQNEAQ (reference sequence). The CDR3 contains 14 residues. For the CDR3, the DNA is TGTGCCAGCAGCTTAGTTCCCCTTAATCAGCCCCAGCATTTT. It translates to CASSLVPLNQPQHF.